The 22 T cell receptor beta chains presented below share a single source sample, sequenced in a study of T cell changes during pregnancy in multiple sclerosis. Measured with immunoSEQ multiplex PCR; TCRdb has only the in-frame clones, and not every one. Counted here are 45,000 to 50,000 clones, about 91% occurring once; the ten biggest clones make up about 8.8%. The source material was CD8+ T cells from peripheral blood mononuclear cells, sampled after pregnancy. The receptors stem from a female donor with multiple sclerosis, enrolled in a pregnancy study.

The chain combines TRBV19 with TRBJ1-2; possibly TRBD1 for D (5 bases). The CDR3 covers 16 residues. V was trimmed by 5 bases and J by 2 bases, leaving 18 bases between them. Germline CDR1 is LNHDA and CDR2 is SQIVND (reference sequence). CDR3: CASSVRTPTPNYGYTF. CDR3 sequence (DNA): TGTGCCAGTAGTGTCCGGACACCAACCCCCAACTATGGCTACACCTTC.

CDR3 amino acids: CASNRGGGEQPQHF. CDR3 coding DNA: TGTGCCAGCAATCGAGGGGGAGGGGAACAGCCCCAGCATTTT. The chain is built from TRBV6-5 and TRBJ1-5; TRBD1 might be the D (6 bases). Trimming shortened V by 7 bases and J by 7 bases, and 17 bases separated the two germline ends. CDR1 is MNHEY, CDR2 SVGAGI, per germline. The CDR3 is made up of 14 amino acids.

CDR3: CASSLGAPTVNEQFF. The CDR3 DNA sequence: TGTGCCAGCAGCTTAGGGGCCCCAACAGTAAATGAGCAGTTCTTC. V is TRBV13 and J is TRBJ2-1, with unresolved D. The V and J ends lost 0 bases and 7 bases respectively, with 13 bases between them. The CDR3 loop spans 15 amino acids. Germline V gives CDR1 PRHDT, CDR2 FYEKMQ (reference sequence).

The chain links TRBV6-1 to TRBJ2-3, with 11 bases that match TRBD1. Germline CDR1 MNHNS, CDR2 SASEGT. The trim removed 1 base at V and 4 bases at J, leaving 1 base unmatched. The CDR3 covers 15 residues. Here the CDR3 DNA reads TGTGCCAGCAGTGAAGGGACAGGGGGCGCAGATACGCAGTATTTT. Translation: CASSEGTGGADTQYF.

The CDR3 loop reads CASSPKGQLYGYTF. DNA of the CDR3: TGTGCCAGCAGTCCCAAGGGACAGCTATATGGCTACACCTTC. The chain links TRBV27 to TRBJ1-2; 7 bases are a match to TRBD1. This CDR3 comprises 14 residues. The V gene's germline CDR1 is MNHEY and CDR2 SMNVEV (reference sequence). Trimming cost V 5 bases and J 5 bases; bases outside gene matches: 8.

The chain recombines TRBV9 with TRBJ1-4; a possible D gene is TRBD1 (5 bases). The V end was cut by 0 bases, the J end by 6 bases, with 12 bases between. Per the germline V gene, CDR1 is SGDLS and CDR2 is YYNGEE. The CDR3 is 15 residues long. The CDR3, as DNA: TGTGCCAGCAGCGTAGGCGGGACTGACTATGAAAAACTGTTTTTT. Amino acid sequence: CASSVGGTDYEKLFF.

The genes are TRBV27 and TRBJ2-7, with TRBD2 matching 7 bases. The germline gives CDR1 MNHEY, CDR2 SMNVEV (reference sequence). The V gene end was trimmed by 6 bases and the J gene end by 7 bases; junction bases not matched to a gene: 9. This CDR3 comprises 13 residues. The DNA for the CDR3 is TGTGCCAGCAGCCTACCCTATAGCGGGGAGCAGTACTTC. This gives the protein CASSLPYSGEQYF.

The rearrangement uses TRBV19 and TRBJ2-7, with D perhaps matching TRBD1 (6 bases). The germline CDR1 and CDR2 sequences are LNHDA and SQIVND (reference sequence). With 3 bases removed from V and 5 bases from J, the gap between germline ends came to 14 bases. CDR3 length: 14 amino acids. CDR3: CASSIRRGRNEQYF. The CDR3 DNA reads TGTGCCAGTAGTATCCGCAGGGGTAGAAACGAGCAGTACTTC.

This clone was seen just once. The rearrangement links TRBV7-6 to TRBJ1-1; possibly TRBD1 for D (5 bases). Germline V gives CDR1 SGHVS, CDR2 FNYEAQ. Trimming removed 4 bases from V and 4 bases from J, with 10 bases in between. There are 13 residues in the CDR3. The CDR3 nucleotides read TGTGCCAGCAGCTCTTACGGGGGCACTGAAGCTTTCTTT. Amino acid sequence: CASSSYGGTEAFF.

The chain is built from TRBV6-5 and TRBJ2-3, with D possibly TRBD1 on 7 matching bases. The germline V gene encodes CDR1 MNHEY and CDR2 SVGAGI. The CDR3 runs to 15 residues. The V end was cut by 5 bases, the J end by 3 bases, with 15 bases between. This CDR3 is CASSPRGARTDTQYF. In DNA form, the CDR3 reads TGTGCCAGCAGTCCCAGGGGGGCGCGAACAGATACGCAGTATTTT.

V gene TRBV7-6 combines with J gene TRBJ1-2, with D possibly TRBD1 on 5 matching bases. CDR1 is SGHVS and CDR2 is FNYEAQ in the germline V gene. Trimming left V 5 bases short and J 4 bases short, with 14 bases between. The CDR3 contains 14 residues. The chain's CDR3 is CASSLLGQAYGYTF. CDR3 bases: TGTGCCAGCAGCCTCCTGGGGCAGGCCTATGGCTACACCTTC.

The chain carries TRBV9 and TRBJ2-7; perhaps TRBD2 as D (7 bases). Trimming pared 1 base from V and 7 bases from J, leaving 12 bases between. Looked up from germline, CDR1 is SGDLS and CDR2 is YYNGEE. The CDR3 spans 13 residues. CDR3 loop: CASSVRGAGEQYF. For the CDR3, the DNA is TGTGCCAGCAGCGTACGGGGGGCGGGGGAGCAGTACTTC.

The chain has TRBV7-6 and TRBJ1-2; 11 bases line up with TRBD1. The trim removed 2 bases at V and 8 bases at J, leaving 10 bases unmatched. This CDR3 contains 16 residues. Germline-derived CDR1 and CDR2 are SGHVS and FNYEAQ. The CDR3 is CASSLFSDRGREGYTF. The CDR3 region has the DNA TGTGCCAGCAGCTTATTCTCGGACAGGGGGCGGGAGGGCTACACCTTC.

This chain links TRBV6-1 with TRBJ2-2; 7 nucleotides line up with TRBD1. The CDR3 sequence is 14 residues long. Germline V CDR1 and CDR2: MNHNS, SASEGT. With 7 bases clipped from V and 6 bases from J, the junction kept 8 bases outside the gene matches. CDR3 DNA sequence: TGTGCCAGCATGGCGCAGGGGGAGTCCGGGGAGCTGTTTTTT. This translates into CASMAQGESGELFF.

The chain carries TRBV6-1 and TRBJ2-1; possibly TRBD2 for D (5 bases). The ends were cut back, 3 bases at V and 0 bases at J, with 15 bases in the middle. This CDR3 has 17 amino acids. Germline V gives CDR1 MNHNS, CDR2 SASEGT. CDR3 region: CASSEGWTEDSYNEQFF. The CDR3 DNA is TGTGCCAGCAGTGAGGGGTGGACGGAGGACTCCTACAATGAGCAGTTCTTC.

The chain links TRBV7-9 to TRBJ1-1, with D uncertain. Germline assignment: CDR1 SEHNR and CDR2 FQNEAQ (reference sequence). The CDR3 sequence is 13 residues long. The V end lost 3 bases, the J end lost 0 bases, and 5 bases lay between the germline ends. The CDR3 is CASSFELNTEAFF. DNA for the CDR3: TGTGCCAGCAGCTTCGAGCTGAACACTGAAGCTTTCTTT.

The V gene is TRBV11-3, the J gene TRBJ2-1; unclear D gene. Germline V gene lookup returns CDR1 SGHNT and CDR2 YENEEA. Trimming pared 0 bases from V and 2 bases from J, leaving 17 bases between. This CDR3 is 18 amino acids long. The CDR3 spells CASSLEVGWPVAYNEQFF. The CDR3 region has the DNA TGTGCCAGCAGCTTAGAAGTGGGCTGGCCAGTCGCCTACAATGAGCAGTTCTTC.

This chain links TRBV19 with TRBJ1-1; TRBD1 is a possible D gene (5 bases). CDR3 size: 17 residues. The germline V gene encodes CDR1 LNHDA and CDR2 SQIVND (reference sequence). Trimming left V 3 bases short and J 0 bases short, with 17 bases between. CDR3 nucleotide sequence: TGTGCCAGTAGTATCCCGACAGTGGGCCGAATGAACACTGAAGCTTTCTTT. As protein: CASSIPTVGRMNTEAFF.

CDR3 DNA: TGTGCCTGGAGTGTATTGGGGGCTTACAATCAGCCCCAGCATTTT. It yields the protein CAWSVLGAYNQPQHF. The V call is TRBV30, the J call TRBJ1-5; D may be TRBD1 (6 bases). Looked up from germline, CDR1 is GTSNPN and CDR2 is SVGIG (reference sequence). The CDR3 runs to 15 residues. V lost 0 bases and J 3 bases, leaving 12 bases between the germline ends.

CDR3 region: CASSFVGDTYSYEQYF. The CDR3 DNA sequence: TGCGCCAGCAGTTTTGTTGGGGACACCTACTCCTACGAGCAGTACTTC. J is TRBJ2-7 and V is TRBV5-1; D perhaps matches TRBD1 (6 bases). The CDR3 has 16 residues. V dropped 5 bases and J dropped 0 bases, with 18 bases sitting between them. Germline-derived CDR1 and CDR2 are SGHRS and YFSETQ.

This clone was recorded a few times. For the CDR3, the DNA is TGCGCCAGCAGCCACCCGGGACAGCTTCACAATGAGCAGTTCTTC. It specifies CASSHPGQLHNEQFF. The gene calls are TRBV4-1 and TRBJ2-1, with 7 nucleotides matching TRBD1. The V segment lost 3 bases and the J segment 5 bases; nucleotides outside the gene matches: 7. Germline V gives CDR1 MGHRA, CDR2 YSYEKL. This CDR3 has 15 amino acids.

There are a few counts of this clone. The chain recombines TRBV9 with TRBJ1-1, with D unclear. V shed 4 bases and J shed 3 bases, with 10 bases lying between them. The CDR3 is 13 residues long. In germline, CDR1 is SGDLS, CDR2 YYNGEE. CDR3 sequence: CASSLSRDTEAFF. DNA of the CDR3: TGTGCCAGCAGCTTGAGCCGGGACACTGAAGCTTTCTTT. Drawing the rest from reference TRBV9 and TRBJ1-1, the complete variable domain is DSGVTQTPKHLITATGQRVTLRCSPRSGDLSVYWYQQSLDQGLQFLIQYYNGEERAKGNILERFSAQQFPDLHSELNLSSLELGDSALYFCASSLSRDTEAFFGQGTRLTVV.